The entry below describes one TCR beta chain. What it recognizes is unknown. The TCR alpha and TCR beta cDNA libraries, bearing sample barcodes and UMIs, were generated by 5'RACE using constant-segment primers. TCRdb passed the 5' RACE reads through MiXCR, listing each CDR3 protein once. The sample contains some 190,000 distinct CDR3 sequences, about 17% of which appear only once. The junction had 18 bases not matched to a gene; V was cut back by 5 bases and J by 9 bases. In germline, CDR1 is SGHKS, CDR2 YYEKEE (reference sequence). This CDR3 region has 18 residues. The sample is drawn from a study of T-cell memory formation after mild COVID-19. On the study more broadly: Clusters were largely donor specific. Whole-study results and caveats: Memory from before infection featured some responding clones, which suggests cross-reactive memory joined. Contracting clones from day 15 to 85 showed balanced CD4/CD8; later expanders favored CD4+.

The chain carries TRBV5-5 and TRBJ2-1, with 12 bases identical to TRBD2. What was sequenced was PBMCs or a T cell subset sorted from them (not recorded which). This clonotype was obtained from an adult woman who had mild COVID-19 (a few samples of this study predate the infection). Cell type and time point are not known. This CDR3 is CASSPQSPSGRAGGEQFF. DNA of the CDR3: TGTGCCAGCAGTCCTCAGTCGCCTAGCGGGAGGGCCGGGGGTGAGCAGTTCTTC. The full variable domain, rest sourced from reference TRBV5-5 and TRBJ2-1, is DAGVTQSPTHLIKTRGQQVTLRCSPISGHKSVSWYQQVLGQGPQFIFQYYEKEERGRGNFPDRFSARQFPNYSSELNVNALLLGDSALYLCASSPQSPSGRAGGEQFFGPGTRLTVL.